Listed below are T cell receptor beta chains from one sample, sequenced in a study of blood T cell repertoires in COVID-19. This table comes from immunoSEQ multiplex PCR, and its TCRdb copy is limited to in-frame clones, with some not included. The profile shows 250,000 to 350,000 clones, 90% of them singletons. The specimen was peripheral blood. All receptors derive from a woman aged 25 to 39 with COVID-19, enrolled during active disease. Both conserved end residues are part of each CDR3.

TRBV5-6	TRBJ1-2	CASSLGRSGYTF
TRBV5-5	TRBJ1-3	CASSSNSGNTIYF
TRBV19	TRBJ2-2	CASSPPGRGTTGELFF
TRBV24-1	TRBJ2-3	CATQAESTDTQYF
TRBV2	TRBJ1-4	CAWTGTEYEKLFF
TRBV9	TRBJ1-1	CASSGDTKSNTEAFF
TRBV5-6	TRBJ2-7	CASSRGLAGDIYEQYF
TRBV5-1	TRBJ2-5	CASSLGGLAGETQYF
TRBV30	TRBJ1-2	CAWSQLYGYTF
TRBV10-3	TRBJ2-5	CAISESASGSETQYF
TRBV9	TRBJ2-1	CASSVGAGSYNEQFF
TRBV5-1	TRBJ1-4	CASSPTGEGEKLFF
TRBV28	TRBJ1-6	CASSLLDRDNSPLHF
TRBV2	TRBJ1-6	CARQGTVINNSPLHF
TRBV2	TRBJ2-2	CASSWDTDTGELFF
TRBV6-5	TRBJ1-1	CASRAPYRNTEAFF
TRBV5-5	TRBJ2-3	CASSLGSSADTQYF
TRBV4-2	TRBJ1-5	CASSQETGGEDQPQHF
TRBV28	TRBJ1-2	CASSLIGPRGYGYTF
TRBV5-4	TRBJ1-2	CASSPPRDRIEGYTF
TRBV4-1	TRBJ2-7	CASSQDAGTGSTYEQYF
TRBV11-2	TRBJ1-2	CASSLGAGSNYGYTF
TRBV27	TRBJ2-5	CASSRADRGKTQYF
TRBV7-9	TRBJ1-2	CASSLGRGGHF
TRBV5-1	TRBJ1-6	CASKVAQSDSPLHF
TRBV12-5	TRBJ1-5	CASCDTQGLSNQPQHF
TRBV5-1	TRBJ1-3	CASSINSRSGNTIYF
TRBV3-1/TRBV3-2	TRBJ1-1	CASSQKTGLMNTEAFF
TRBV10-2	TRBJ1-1	CASSGTDMNTEAFF
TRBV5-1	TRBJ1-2	CASSLAVGREGSYTF
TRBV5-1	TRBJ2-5	CATQGDQETQYF
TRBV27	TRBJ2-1	CASSLGSGSFVGGEQFF
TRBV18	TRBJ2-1	CASSPGIGEQFF
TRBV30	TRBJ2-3	CAWSRVSDTQYF
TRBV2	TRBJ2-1	CASSPDNSPYNEQFF
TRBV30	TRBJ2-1	CAWSVTSSYNEQFF
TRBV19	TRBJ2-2	CASGGISNTGELFF
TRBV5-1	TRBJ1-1	CASSIRQGAANTEAFF
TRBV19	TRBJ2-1	CASSIASGYYNEQFF
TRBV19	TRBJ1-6	CASRLTGNYSPLHF
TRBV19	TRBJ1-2	CASSFTGYGYTF
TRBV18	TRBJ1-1	CASSPTGPMNTEAFF
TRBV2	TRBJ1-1	CASSTEGNTEAFF
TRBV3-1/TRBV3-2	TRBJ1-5	CASSTGGDQPQHF
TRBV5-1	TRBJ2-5	CASSWLAGGRETQYF
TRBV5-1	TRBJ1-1	CASSLQGSTEAFF
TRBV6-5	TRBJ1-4	CASSSPEQGAGEKLFF
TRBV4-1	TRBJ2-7	CASSPPPVGLASYEQYF
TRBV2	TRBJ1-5	CASSGENYSNQPQHF
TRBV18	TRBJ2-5	CASSRGRGETQYF